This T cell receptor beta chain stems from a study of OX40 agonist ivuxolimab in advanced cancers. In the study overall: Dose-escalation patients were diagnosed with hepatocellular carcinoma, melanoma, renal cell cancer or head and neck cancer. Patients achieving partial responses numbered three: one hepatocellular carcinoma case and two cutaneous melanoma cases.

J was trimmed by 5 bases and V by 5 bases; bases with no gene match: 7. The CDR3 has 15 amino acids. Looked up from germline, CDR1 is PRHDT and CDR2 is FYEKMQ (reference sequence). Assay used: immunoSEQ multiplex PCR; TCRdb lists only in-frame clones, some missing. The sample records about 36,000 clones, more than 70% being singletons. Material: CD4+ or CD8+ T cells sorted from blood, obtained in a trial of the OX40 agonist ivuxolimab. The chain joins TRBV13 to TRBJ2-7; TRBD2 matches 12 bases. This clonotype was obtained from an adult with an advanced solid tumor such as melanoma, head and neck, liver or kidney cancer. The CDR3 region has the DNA TGTGCCAGCAGCAGGCTAGCGGGAGGGCCAGACGAGCAGTACTTC. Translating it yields CASSRLAGGPDEQYF.